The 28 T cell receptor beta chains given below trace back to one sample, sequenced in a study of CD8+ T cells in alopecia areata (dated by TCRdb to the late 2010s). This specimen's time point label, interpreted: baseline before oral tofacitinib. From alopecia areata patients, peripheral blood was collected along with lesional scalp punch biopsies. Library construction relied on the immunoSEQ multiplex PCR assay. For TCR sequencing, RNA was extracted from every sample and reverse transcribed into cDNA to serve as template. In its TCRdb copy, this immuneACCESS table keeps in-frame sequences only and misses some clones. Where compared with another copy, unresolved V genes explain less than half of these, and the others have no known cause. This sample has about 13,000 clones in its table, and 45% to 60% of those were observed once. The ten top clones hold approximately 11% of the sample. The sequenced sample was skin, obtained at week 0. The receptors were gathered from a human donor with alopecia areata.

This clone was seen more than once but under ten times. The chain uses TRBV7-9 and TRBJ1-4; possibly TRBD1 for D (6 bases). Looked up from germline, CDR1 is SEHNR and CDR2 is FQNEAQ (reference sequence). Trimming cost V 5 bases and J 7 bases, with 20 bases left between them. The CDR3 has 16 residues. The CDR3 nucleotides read TGTGCCAGCAGCATAAATACAGGGCCGACAGGTGAAAAACTGTTTTTT. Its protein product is CASSINTGPTGEKLFF.

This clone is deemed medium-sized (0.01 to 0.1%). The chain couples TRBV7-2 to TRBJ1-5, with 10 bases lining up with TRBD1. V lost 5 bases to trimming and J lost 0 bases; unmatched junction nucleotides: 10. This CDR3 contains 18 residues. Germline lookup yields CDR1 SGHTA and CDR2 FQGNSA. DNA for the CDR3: TGTGCCAGCAGCAAGGGACAGGGGATGTTCTTTAGCAATCAGCCCCAGCATTTT. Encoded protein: CASSKGQGMFFSNQPQHF.

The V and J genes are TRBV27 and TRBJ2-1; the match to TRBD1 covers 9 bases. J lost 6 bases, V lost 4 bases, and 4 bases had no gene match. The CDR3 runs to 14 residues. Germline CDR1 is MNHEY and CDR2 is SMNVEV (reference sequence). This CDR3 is CASSWTGEINEQFF. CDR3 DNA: TGTGCCAGCAGTTGGACAGGGGAAATCAATGAGCAGTTCTTC.

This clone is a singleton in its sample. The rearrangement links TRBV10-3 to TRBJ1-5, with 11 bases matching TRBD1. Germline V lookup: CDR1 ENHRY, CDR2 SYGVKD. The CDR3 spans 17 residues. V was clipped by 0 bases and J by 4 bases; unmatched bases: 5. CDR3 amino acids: CAISESRGTGGNQPQHF. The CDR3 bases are TGTGCCATCAGTGAGTCGAGGGGGACAGGGGGGAATCAGCCCCAGCATTTT.

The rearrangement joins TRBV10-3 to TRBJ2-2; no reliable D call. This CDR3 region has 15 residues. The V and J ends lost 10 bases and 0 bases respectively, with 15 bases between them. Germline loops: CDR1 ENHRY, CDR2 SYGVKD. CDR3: CASSFGRTNTGELFF. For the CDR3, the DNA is TGTGCCAGCAGCTTCGGACGGACGAACACCGGGGAGCTGTTTTTT.

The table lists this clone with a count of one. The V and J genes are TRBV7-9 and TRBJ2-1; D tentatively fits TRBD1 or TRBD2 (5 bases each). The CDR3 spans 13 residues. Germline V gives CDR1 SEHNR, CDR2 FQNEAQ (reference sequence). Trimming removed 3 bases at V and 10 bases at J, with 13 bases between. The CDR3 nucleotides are TGTGCCAGCAGCTTCGGGGCAACGGGAGAGCAGTTCTTC. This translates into CASSFGATGEQFF.

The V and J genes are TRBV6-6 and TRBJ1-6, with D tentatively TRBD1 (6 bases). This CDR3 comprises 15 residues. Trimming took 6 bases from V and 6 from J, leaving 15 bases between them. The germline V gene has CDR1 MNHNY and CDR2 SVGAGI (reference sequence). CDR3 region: CASRWEDRTNSPLHF. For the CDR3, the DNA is TGTGCCAGCAGATGGGAAGACAGGACTAATTCACCCCTCCACTTT.

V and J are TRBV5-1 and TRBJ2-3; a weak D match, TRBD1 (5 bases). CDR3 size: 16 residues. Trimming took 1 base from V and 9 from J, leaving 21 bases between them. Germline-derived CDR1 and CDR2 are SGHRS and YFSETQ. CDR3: CASSLRPHQGLRTQYF. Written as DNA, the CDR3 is TGCGCCAGCAGCTTGAGGCCCCACCAGGGTTTACGCACGCAGTATTTT. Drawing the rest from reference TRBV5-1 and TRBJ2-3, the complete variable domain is KAGVTQTPRYLIKTRGQQVTLSCSPISGHRSVSWYQQTPGQGLQFLFEYFSETQRNKGNFPGRFSGRQFSNSRSEMNVSTLELGDSALYLCASSLRPHQGLRTQYFGPGTRLTVL.

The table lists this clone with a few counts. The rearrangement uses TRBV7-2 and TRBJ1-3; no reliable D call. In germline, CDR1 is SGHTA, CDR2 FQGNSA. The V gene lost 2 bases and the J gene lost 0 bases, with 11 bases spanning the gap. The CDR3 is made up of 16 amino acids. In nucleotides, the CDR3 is TGTGCCAGCAGCTTACACAGAAAACTCTCTGGAAACACCATATATTTT. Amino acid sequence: CASSLHRKLSGNTIYF.

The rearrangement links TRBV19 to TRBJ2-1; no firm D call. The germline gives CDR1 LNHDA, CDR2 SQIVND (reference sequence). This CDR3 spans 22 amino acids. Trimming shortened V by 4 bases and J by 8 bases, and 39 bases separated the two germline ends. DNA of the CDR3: TGTGCCAGTAGTACCGATTGGTCCGGGTTTCGCGGCGTCGCCGCCCCAGGCGATGAGCAGTTCTTC. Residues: CASSTDWSGFRGVAAPGDEQFF.

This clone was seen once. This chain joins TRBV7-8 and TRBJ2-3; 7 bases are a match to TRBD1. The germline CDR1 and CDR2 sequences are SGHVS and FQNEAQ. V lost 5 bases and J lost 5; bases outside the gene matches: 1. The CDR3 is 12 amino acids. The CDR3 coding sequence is TGTGCCAGCAGCCCAGGGGGAGATACGCAGTATTTT. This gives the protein CASSPGGDTQYF.

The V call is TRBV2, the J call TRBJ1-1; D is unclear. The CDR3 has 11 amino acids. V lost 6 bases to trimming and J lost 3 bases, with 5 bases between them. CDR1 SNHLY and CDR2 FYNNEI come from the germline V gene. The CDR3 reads CASSVYTEAFF. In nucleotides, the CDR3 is TGTGCCAGCAGCGTATACACTGAAGCTTTCTTT.

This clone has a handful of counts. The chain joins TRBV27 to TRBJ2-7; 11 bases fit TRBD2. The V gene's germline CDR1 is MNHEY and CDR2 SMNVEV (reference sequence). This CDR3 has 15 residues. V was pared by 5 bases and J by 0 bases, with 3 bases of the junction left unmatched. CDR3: CASSVLAGASYEQYF. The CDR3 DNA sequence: TGTGCCAGCAGTGTACTAGCGGGGGCCTCCTACGAGCAGTACTTC.

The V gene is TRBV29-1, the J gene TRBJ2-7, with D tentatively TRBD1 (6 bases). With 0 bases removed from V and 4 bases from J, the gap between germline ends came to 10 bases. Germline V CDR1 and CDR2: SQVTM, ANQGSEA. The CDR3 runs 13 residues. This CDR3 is CSVEETGGYEQYF. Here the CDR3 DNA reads TGCAGCGTTGAAGAGACAGGAGGTTACGAGCAGTACTTC.

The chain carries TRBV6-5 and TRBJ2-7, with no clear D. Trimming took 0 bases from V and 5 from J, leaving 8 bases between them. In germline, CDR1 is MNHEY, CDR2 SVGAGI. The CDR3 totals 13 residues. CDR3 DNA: TGTGCCAGCAGTTACTCTCAGGTCCACGAGCAGTACTTC. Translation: CASSYSQVHEQYF.

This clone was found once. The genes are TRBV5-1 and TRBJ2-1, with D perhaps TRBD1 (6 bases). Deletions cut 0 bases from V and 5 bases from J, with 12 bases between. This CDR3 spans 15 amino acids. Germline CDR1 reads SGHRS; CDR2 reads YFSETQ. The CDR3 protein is CASSLASNRDNEQFF. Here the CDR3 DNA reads TGCGCCAGCAGCTTGGCGTCAAACAGGGACAATGAGCAGTTCTTC.

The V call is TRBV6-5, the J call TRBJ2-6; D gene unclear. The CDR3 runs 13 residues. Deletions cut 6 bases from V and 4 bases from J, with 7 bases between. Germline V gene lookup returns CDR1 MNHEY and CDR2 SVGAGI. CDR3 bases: TGTGCCAGCAGGCCGGCGGGGGCCAACGTCCTGACTTTC. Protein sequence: CASRPAGANVLTF.

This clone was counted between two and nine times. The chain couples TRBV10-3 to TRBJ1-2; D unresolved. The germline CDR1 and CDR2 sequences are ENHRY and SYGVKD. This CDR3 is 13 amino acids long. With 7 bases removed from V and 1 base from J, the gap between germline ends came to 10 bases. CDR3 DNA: TGTGCCATCACCCCGACCGGTAACTATGGCTACACCTTC. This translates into CAITPTGNYGYTF.

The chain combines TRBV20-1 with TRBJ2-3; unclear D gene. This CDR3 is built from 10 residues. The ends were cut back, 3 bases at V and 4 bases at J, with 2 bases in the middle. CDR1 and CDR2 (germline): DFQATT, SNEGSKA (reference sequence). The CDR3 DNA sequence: TGCAGTGCTAGCCCAGATACGCAGTATTTT. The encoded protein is CSASPDTQYF.

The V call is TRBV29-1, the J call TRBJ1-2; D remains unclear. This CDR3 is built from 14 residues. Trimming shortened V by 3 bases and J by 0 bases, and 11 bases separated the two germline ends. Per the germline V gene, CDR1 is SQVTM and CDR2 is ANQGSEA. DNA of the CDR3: TGCAGCGTTGACCGTATAAGTTCTAACTATGGCTACACCTTC. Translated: CSVDRISSNYGYTF.

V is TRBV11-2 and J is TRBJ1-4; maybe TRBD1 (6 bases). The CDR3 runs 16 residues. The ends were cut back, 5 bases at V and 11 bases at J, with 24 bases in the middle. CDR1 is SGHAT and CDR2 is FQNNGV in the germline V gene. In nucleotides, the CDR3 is TGTGCCAGCAGCAGCTACAGGGAGGCGCGGGAAAGGAAACTGTTTTTT. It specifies CASSSYREARERKLFF.

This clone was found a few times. The CDR3 DNA reads as TGCGCCAGCAGCGAGCAGTCACCCCCCACCGGGGAGCTGTTTTTT. Amino acid sequence: CASSEQSPPTGELFF. The rearrangement uses TRBV5-1 and TRBJ2-2; D call uncertain. The CDR3 is 15 amino acids. The V end was cut by 4 bases, the J end by 4 bases, with 14 bases between. CDR1 is SGHRS and CDR2 is YFSETQ in the germline V gene.

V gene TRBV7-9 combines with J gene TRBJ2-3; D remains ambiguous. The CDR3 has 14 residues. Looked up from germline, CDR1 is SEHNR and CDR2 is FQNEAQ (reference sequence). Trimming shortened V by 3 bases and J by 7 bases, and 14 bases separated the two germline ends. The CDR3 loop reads CASSFWAGFYTQYF. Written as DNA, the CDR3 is TGTGCCAGCAGCTTCTGGGCAGGTTTCTATACGCAGTATTTT.

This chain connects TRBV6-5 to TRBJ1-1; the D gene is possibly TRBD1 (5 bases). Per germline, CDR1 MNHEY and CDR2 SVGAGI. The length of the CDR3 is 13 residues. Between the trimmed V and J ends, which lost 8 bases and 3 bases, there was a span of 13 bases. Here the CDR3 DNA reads TGTGCCAGCCCTAGGGTGGGGGACACTGAAGCTTTCTTT. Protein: CASPRVGDTEAFF.

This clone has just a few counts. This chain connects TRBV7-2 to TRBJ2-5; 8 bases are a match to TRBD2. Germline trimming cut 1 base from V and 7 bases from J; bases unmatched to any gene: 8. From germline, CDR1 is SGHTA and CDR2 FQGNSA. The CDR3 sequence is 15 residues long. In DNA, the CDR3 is TGTGCCAGCAGCTTAGTTCTGCGGGGGGATGTGACCCAGTACTTC. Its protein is CASSLVLRGDVTQYF.

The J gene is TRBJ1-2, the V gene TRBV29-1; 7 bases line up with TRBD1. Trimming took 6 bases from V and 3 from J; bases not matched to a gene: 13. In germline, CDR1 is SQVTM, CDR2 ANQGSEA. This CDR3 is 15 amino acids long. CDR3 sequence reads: CSVDSGTDLYYGYTF. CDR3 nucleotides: TGCAGCGTCGACTCCGGGACAGATCTTTACTATGGCTACACCTTC.

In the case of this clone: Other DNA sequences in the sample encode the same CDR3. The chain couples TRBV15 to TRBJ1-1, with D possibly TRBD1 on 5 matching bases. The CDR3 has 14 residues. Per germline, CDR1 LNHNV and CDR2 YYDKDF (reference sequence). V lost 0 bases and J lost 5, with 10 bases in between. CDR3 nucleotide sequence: TGTGCCACCAGCAGAGAGGGGGGATTTACTGAAGCTTTCTTT. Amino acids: CATSREGGFTEAFF.

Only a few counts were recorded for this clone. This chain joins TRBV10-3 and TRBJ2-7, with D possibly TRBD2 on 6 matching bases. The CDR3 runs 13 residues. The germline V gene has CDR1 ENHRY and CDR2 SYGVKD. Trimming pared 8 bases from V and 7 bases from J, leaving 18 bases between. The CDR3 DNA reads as TGTGCCATCGGCCTCGGGTTACGGGGGGAGCAGTACTTC. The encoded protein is CAIGLGLRGEQYF.